The 27 T cell receptor beta chains below come from one sample, sequenced in a study of response to subunit inactivated influenza vaccine. One entry per CDR3 protein, called by TCRdb with MiXCR from the RT-PCR reads. The top ten hold roughly 13% of the sample, which has about 480,000 distinct CDR3 sequences, 10% to 15% seen once. Source: PBMCs from blood, taken about 40 days after vaccination. The receptors stem from a man between 45 and 60 years old who received an inactivated influenza vaccine.

This clonotype was counted many times. The chain links TRBV7-2 to TRBJ2-7, with D possibly matching TRBD2 (6 bases). The V end was cut by 5 bases, the J end by 3 bases, with 14 bases between. Germline V lookup: CDR1 SGHTA, CDR2 FQGNSA. CDR3 length equals 14 residues. CDR3 sequence (DNA): TGTGCCAGCAGCGTACCGGGACTGTTCTACGAGCAGTACTTC. Its translation: CASSVPGLFYEQYF.

CDR3 region: CASSLLDGQNEQFF. CDR3 sequence (DNA): TGTGCCAGCAGTTTACTGGACGGGCAGAATGAGCAGTTCTTC. The chain has TRBV28 and TRBJ2-1; no firm D call. CDR3 length: 14 residues. With 2 bases removed from V and 7 bases from J, the gap between germline ends came to 12 bases. CDR1 is MDHEN, CDR2 SYDVKM, per germline.

The genes are TRBV10-3 and TRBJ2-5; TRBD1 matches 9 bases. V gave up 4 bases and J gave up 2 bases; unmatched junction bases: 8. Germline assignment: CDR1 ENHRY and CDR2 SYGVKD. The CDR3 covers 16 residues. CDR3: CAISGFGTGRQETQYF. The CDR3 DNA follows: TGTGCCATCAGTGGTTTTGGGACAGGGCGACAAGAGACCCAGTACTTC.

This clonotype occurred a few times. The J gene is TRBJ2-1, the V gene TRBV20-1; 8 bases map to TRBD2. J was trimmed by 3 bases and V by 2 bases; bases with no gene match: 15. Germline assignment: CDR1 DFQATT and CDR2 SNEGSKA (reference sequence). CDR3 length: 18 residues. The CDR3 here is CSARPTLTGRGFYNEQFF. As DNA, the CDR3 is TGCAGTGCTAGACCCACTCTAACCGGGAGGGGATTCTACAATGAGCAGTTCTTC.

V is TRBV29-1 and J is TRBJ2-1; 12 positions match TRBD2. Germline V CDR1 and CDR2: SQVTM, ANQGSEA. This CDR3 comprises 14 residues. Unmatched junction bases numbered 4, after V lost 4 bases and J lost 6 bases. The DNA for the CDR3 is TGCAGCGTTGCTCCTAGCGGGAGGGCCAATGAGCAGTTCTTC. As protein: CSVAPSGRANEQFF.

In the case of this clonotype: It may be a read error: a sequence one base away is much more abundant. The chain is built from TRBV15 and TRBJ2-7; TRBD1 matches 11 bases. The CDR3 has 15 amino acids. Germline CDR1 LNHNV, CDR2 YYDKDF (reference sequence). Germline trimming cut 4 bases from V and 7 bases from J; bases unmatched to any gene: 9. CDR3 residues: CATSTWTGGAEEQYF. The CDR3 bases are TGTGCCACCAGCACTTGGACAGGGGGCGCGGAAGAGCAGTACTTC.

The chain uses TRBV6-2 or TRBV6-3 and TRBJ1-5; the match to TRBD1 covers 7 bases. In germline, CDR1 is MNHEY, CDR2 SVGEGT. There are 18 residues in the CDR3. Unmatched junction bases numbered 14, after V lost 6 bases and J lost 0 bases. CDR3 in DNA: TGTGCCAGCAGAAAATCCGGGACAGCCTACTATAGCAATCAGCCCCAGCATTTT. Amino acid sequence: CASRKSGTAYYSNQPQHF.

This clonotype has more than one count but fewer than ten. This chain connects TRBV15 to TRBJ1-1; no firm D call. Per the germline V gene, CDR1 is LNHNV and CDR2 is YYDKDF (reference sequence). The germline V and J ends were trimmed by 1 base and 4 bases, with 10 bases remaining between them. This CDR3 comprises 14 residues. CDR3: CATSRARQSTEAFF. In DNA form, the CDR3 reads TGTGCCACCAGCAGAGCCAGGCAGAGCACTGAAGCTTTCTTT.

Only a few counts were recorded for this clonotype. The chain combines TRBV6-5 with TRBJ1-1, with D perhaps TRBD1 (6 bases). Per the germline V gene, CDR1 is MNHEY and CDR2 is SVGAGI. V was shortened by 0 bases and J by 7 bases, with 18 bases between the two germline ends. The CDR3 sequence is 16 residues long. The CDR3 DNA sequence: TGTGCCAGCAGTTACTCTAAGACAGGAGGTCGCGGTGAAGCTTTCTTT. Its protein is CASSYSKTGGRGEAFF.

This clonotype was detected a few times. The V and J genes are TRBV20-1 and TRBJ2-5; the D gene is possibly TRBD2 (7 bases). CDR1 is DFQATT, CDR2 SNEGSKA, per germline (reference sequence). The V end was cut by 2 bases, the J end by 6 bases, with 13 bases between. The length of the CDR3 is 13 residues. CDR3 sequence reads: CSARRGGDQTQYF. The CDR3 region has the DNA TGCAGTGCTAGAAGAGGGGGGGATCAGACCCAGTACTTC.

This clonotype showed up many times. The CDR3 sequence: CASSQDYVGGNQPQHF. As DNA, the CDR3 is TGCGCCAGCAGCCAAGATTATGTCGGCGGGAATCAGCCCCAGCATTTT. The J gene is TRBJ1-5, the V gene TRBV4-3, with unresolved D. CDR3 size: 16 residues. Trimming stripped 0 bases from V and 4 bases from J, with 13 bases between. Germline CDR1 reads LGHNA; CDR2 reads YSLEER.

The chain carries TRBV5-1 and TRBJ2-7; a possible D gene is TRBD2 (5 bases). With 4 bases removed from V and 6 bases from J, the gap between germline ends came to 20 bases. The CDR3 loop spans 15 amino acids. Germline values: CDR1 SGHRS, CDR2 YFSETQ. DNA for the CDR3: TGCGCCAGCAGCAGTGGGAGTTTGGGCCGTTTCGAGCAGTACTTC. The encoded protein is CASSSGSLGRFEQYF.

This chain connects TRBV20-1 to TRBJ2-1; the match to TRBD2 covers 12 bases. From germline, CDR1 is DFQATT and CDR2 SNEGSKA (reference sequence). The CDR3 sequence is 16 residues long. J was trimmed by 1 base and V by 5 bases; bases with no gene match: 6. CDR3 region: CSASGGLAGSYNEQFF. The CDR3 DNA reads as TGCAGTGCTTCGGGAGGACTAGCGGGGTCCTACAATGAGCAGTTCTTC.

The chain uses TRBV6-1 and TRBJ2-7; 9 nucleotides line up with TRBD2. CDR1 and CDR2 from the germline V gene are MNHNS and SASEGT. Losses at the gene ends were 2 bases for V and 4 bases for J; bases not matched to a gene: 6. CDR3 size: 15 residues. The CDR3 protein is CASSEFAGGRYEQYF. The CDR3, as DNA: TGTGCCAGCAGTGAATTTGCGGGAGGGCGGTACGAGCAGTACTTC.

Worth noting for this clonotype: One end of the junction does not line up with germline, which may come from a read error. The chain uses TRBV20-1 and TRBJ2-1; unclear D gene. The CDR3 covers 14 residues. Germline V CDR1 and CDR2: DFQATT, SNEGSKA (reference sequence). The CDR3 is CSASSLSSYNERFF. The CDR3 region has the DNA TGCAGTGCTTCAAGCCTTAGCTCCTACAATGAGCGGTTCTTC.

The rearrangement uses TRBV12-3 or TRBV12-4 and TRBJ1-5; 7 bases match TRBD1. The CDR3 spans 12 residues. J lost 11 bases, V lost 6 bases, and 7 bases had no gene match. In DNA form, the CDR3 reads TGTGCCAGCAGGAAGACAGGGTCGGCCCAGCATTTT. Translating it yields CASRKTGSAQHF.

V gene TRBV24-1 combines with J gene TRBJ1-2, with D perhaps matching TRBD1 (5 bases). The V gene's germline CDR1 is KGHDR and CDR2 SFDVKD. V shed 5 bases and J shed 8 bases, with 11 bases lying between them. The CDR3 is 12 residues long. The CDR3 region has the DNA TGTGCCACCAGTGCCGACAGAGGCGGCTACACCTTC. Encoded protein: CATSADRGGYTF.

The rearrangement uses TRBV5-4 and TRBJ2-3; D may correspond to TRBD1 or TRBD2 (5 bases each). The V end lost 3 bases, the J end lost 5 bases, and 16 bases lay between the germline ends. CDR1 and CDR2 from the germline V gene are SGHNT and YYREEE (reference sequence). The CDR3 totals 15 residues. The DNA of the CDR3 is TGTGCCAGCAGCTCGTCGGGACGACCTAAAGATACGCAGTATTTT. Amino acids: CASSSSGRPKDTQYF.

This clonotype was picked up a small number of times. The gene calls are TRBV6-2 or TRBV6-3 and TRBJ1-1; D uncertain. The CDR3 runs 15 residues. The V and J ends lost 0 bases and 3 bases respectively, with 11 bases between them. Germline V CDR1 and CDR2: MNHEY, SVGEGT. CDR3 DNA sequence: TGTGCCAGCAGTTACTCTGCGGCTTCTCACACTGAAGCTTTCTTT. Encoded protein: CASSYSAASHTEAFF.

The chain combines TRBV7-9 with TRBJ1-1, with D tentatively TRBD1 (5 bases). The CDR3 is made up of 13 amino acids. The V and J ends lost 2 bases and 5 bases respectively, with 9 bases between them. Germline V gene sequence: CDR1 SEHNR, CDR2 FQNEAQ (reference sequence). The CDR3 here is CASSLFEGTEAFF. CDR3 sequence (DNA): TGTGCCAGCAGCTTATTCGAGGGGACTGAAGCTTTCTTT. The whole variable domain, remainder taken from reference TRBV7-9 and TRBJ1-1, is DTGVSQNPRHKITKRGQNVTFRCDPISEHNRLYWYRQTLGQGPEFLTYFQNEAQLEKSRLLSDRFSAERPKGSFSTLEIQRTEQGDSAMYLCASSLFEGTEAFFGQGTRLTVV.

The chain recombines TRBV20-1 with TRBJ2-5; 11 nucleotides align to TRBD2. Germline CDR1 DFQATT, CDR2 SNEGSKA (reference sequence). V gave up 0 bases and J gave up 3 bases; unmatched junction bases: 3. The CDR3 consists of 15 residues. CDR3 nucleotides: TGCAGTGCTAGAGATAGCGGGGGGGCGGAAGAGACCCAGTACTTC. Residues: CSARDSGGAEETQYF.

This clonotype appeared once. The chain is built from TRBV5-1 and TRBJ2-7; a possible D gene is TRBD2 (5 bases). Germline CDR1 is SGHRS and CDR2 is YFSETQ. Trimming removed 10 bases from V and 3 bases from J, with 20 bases in between. This CDR3 is 14 amino acids long. In DNA, the CDR3 is TGCGCCTCTTCTTTTGGGAGAGGGTTCTACGAGCAGTACTTC. It is translated as CASSFGRGFYEQYF.

The chain uses TRBV6-4 and TRBJ2-5; D call uncertain. Trimming stripped 0 bases from V and 4 bases from J, with 12 bases between. This CDR3 is built from 15 residues. Germline V CDR1 and CDR2: MRHNA, SNTAGT. CDR3 sequence: CASSDSSLPPETQYF. CDR3 in DNA: TGTGCCAGCAGTGACTCGTCACTCCCTCCAGAGACCCAGTACTTC.

This clonotype was seen a few times. The genes are TRBV6-1 and TRBJ1-5; 10 bases align to TRBD1. V lost 8 bases to trimming and J lost 6 bases; unmatched junction nucleotides: 4. CDR1 is MNHNS, CDR2 SASEGT, per germline. The CDR3 extends over 13 amino acids. The chain's CDR3 is CASARDRGQPQHF. DNA for the CDR3: TGTGCCAGCGCCCGGGACAGGGGTCAGCCCCAGCATTTT.

In its sample, this clonotype was seen many times. One end of the junction fails to match germline, which may point to a read error. This chain connects TRBV20-1 to TRBJ2-1, with D possibly matching TRBD1 (6 bases). Germline CDR1 and CDR2: DFQATT and SNEGSKA (reference sequence). The CDR3 has 13 amino acids. Here the CDR3 DNA reads TGCAGTGTTAGATTGCCGGGACAAAATGAGCAGTTCTTC. Protein product: CSVRLPGQNEQFF.

This clonotype appeared a few times. V and J are TRBV5-1 and TRBJ2-7; 7 positions agree with TRBD2. Germline CDR1 and CDR2: SGHRS and YFSETQ. The CDR3 runs 16 residues. V lost 0 bases to trimming and J lost 1 base; unmatched junction nucleotides: 7. CDR3 sequence (DNA): TGCGCCAGCAGCTTGGACCCTAGCGGCGTATCCTACGAGCAGTACTTC. Protein product: CASSLDPSGVSYEQYF.

This clonotype was seen a few times. The rearrangement joins TRBV19 to TRBJ1-5, with a possible D match to TRBD1 (5 bases). The CDR3 consists of 15 residues. Trimming stripped 6 bases from V and 1 base from J, with 13 bases between. Germline lookup yields CDR1 LNHDA and CDR2 SQIVND (reference sequence). This CDR3 is CASRSTGSSNQPQHF. The CDR3 DNA is TGTGCCAGTAGATCTACAGGTTCGAGCAATCAGCCCCAGCATTTT.